These T cell receptor beta chains were read from a single sample in a study of shared clonotypes between healthy human individuals. Produced via immunoSEQ multiplex PCR; TCRdb's table is partial and in-frame only. The table includes 2 million to 2.5 million clones, less than 95% detected once. The sample was naive CD4+ T cells from PBMCs. Receptor source: a man between 18 and 35 years old in good health. Some clones in this sample may be carry-over from other donors' samples. The CDR3 runs from the conserved cysteine through the conserved F or W. D genes are given only for firm matches. Clone size is given for some rows only: seen once, a few or many times, or a class if the clone is expanded.

NA	NA	TRBV28	TRBJ1-2	CASSSGGGINYGYTF	TGTGCCAGCAGTTCTGGGGGGGGAATTAACTATGGCTACACCTTC
NA	NA	TRBV5-1	TRBJ1-5	CASSWTLAGPQHF	TGCGCCAGCAGCTGGACATTGGCCGGGCCCCAGCATTTT
NA	TRBD1	TRBV6-1	TRBJ2-7	CASHRDRGPDYEQYF	TGTGCCAGTCATCGGGACAGGGGACCTGACTACGAGCAGTACTTC
NA	NA	TRBV19	TRBJ1-5	CASGQFNQPQHF	TGTGCCTCAGGACAGTTCAATCAGCCCCAGCATTTT
NA	TRBD2	TRBV5-1	TRBJ2-7	CASMELAGGPYEQYF	TGCGCCAGCATGGAACTAGCGGGGGGCCCCTACGAGCAGTACTTC
NA	NA	TRBV25-1	TRBJ2-7	CASSDKYGRGNYEQYF	TGTGCCAGCAGTGATAAATACGGCAGGGGCAACTACGAGCAGTACTTC
NA	TRBD1	TRBV6-5	TRBJ2-5	CASSRTGGVETQYF	TGTGCCAGCAGCCGAACAGGGGGCGTAGAGACCCAGTACTTC
NA	NA	TRBV4-3	TRBJ2-1	CASSQLPSARSYNEQFF	TGCGCCAGCAGCCAACTCCCTAGCGCCCGCTCCTACAATGAGCAGTTCTTC
few	NA	TRBV5-4	TRBJ1-5	CASSLGGTNQPQHF	TGTGCCAGCAGCTTAGGAGGAACCAATCAGCCCCAGCATTTT
NA	NA	TRBV9	TRBJ2-7	CASSLNLTSNYEQYF	TGTGCCAGCAGCCTTAACCTGACATCAAACTACGAGCAGTACTTC
NA	NA	TRBV7-3	TRBJ2-2	CASSHLPAGGTGELFF	TGTGCCAGCAGCCACCTCCCCGCTGGCGGGACCGGGGAGCTGTTTTTT
NA	TRBD1	TRBV19	TRBJ2-3	CASSVTGTEKDTQYF	TGTGCCAGTAGTGTAACCGGGACAGAGAAAGATACGCAGTATTTT
NA	TRBD2	TRBV27	TRBJ2-3	CASSLSRLAGEIDTQYF	TGTGCCAGCAGTTTAAGTCGACTAGCGGGAGAGATAGATACGCAGTATTTT
NA	NA	TRBV5-6	TRBJ1-5	CASSSTIRGRGQPQHF	TGTGCCAGCAGCTCGACAATTAGGGGTCGGGGTCAGCCCCAGCATTTT
NA	NA	TRBV6-1	TRBJ2-3	CASRKEQNTDTQYF	TGTGCCAGCAGGAAGGAGCAGAACACAGATACGCAGTATTTT
once	TRBD1	TRBV19	TRBJ1-2	CASSIDGTGGAWGYTF	TGTGCCAGTAGTATTGATGGGACAGGGGGCGCTTGGGGCTACACCTTC
NA	NA	TRBV19	TRBJ1-1	CASTTSGWHTEAFF	TGTGCCAGTACCACGTCAGGGTGGCACACTGAAGCTTTCTTT
NA	NA	TRBV6-6	TRBJ2-7	CASSYSSTSGKEEQYF	TGTGCCAGCAGTTACTCTTCTACCTCCGGCAAAGAGGAGCAGTACTTC
NA	NA	TRBV5-1	TRBJ2-3	CASKGTRDSGADTQYF	TGCGCCAGCAAGGGTACCCGGGACTCCGGTGCAGATACGCAGTATTTT
NA	TRBD2	TRBV7-8	TRBJ2-3	CASSWGLAVTDTQYF	TGTGCCAGCAGCTGGGGACTAGCGGTAACAGATACGCAGTATTTT
NA	TRBD1	TRBV7-9	TRBJ1-2	CSTSRGDYGYTF	TGTTCGACAAGCAGGGGGGACTATGGCTACACCTTC
NA	NA	TRBV5-4	TRBJ1-1	CASSLGGAVTEAFF	TGTGCCAGCAGCTTGGGGGGGGCTGTCACTGAAGCTTTCTTT
NA	NA	TRBV6-1	TRBJ2-2	CASNSGAGELFF	TGTGCCAGCAACAGTGGGGCCGGGGAGCTGTTTTTT
NA	NA	TRBV29-1	TRBJ1-4	CSGSSTGEKLFF	TGCAGCGGCAGTTCCACAGGAGAAAAACTGTTTTTT
few	TRBD1	TRBV2	TRBJ2-4	CASSERTGGHIQYF	TGTGCCAGCAGTGAGAGGACAGGGGGCCACATTCAGTACTTC
NA	NA	TRBV11-2	TRBJ2-5	CASSKDSGTQYF	TGTGCCAGCAGTAAAGACAGCGGGACCCAGTACTTC
NA	TRBD2	TRBV5-1	TRBJ2-7	CASSLVLAGETEQYF	TGCGCCAGCAGCTTGGTTCTAGCGGGGGAAACGGAGCAGTACTTC
NA	NA	TRBV30	TRBJ1-4	CAWSWGSEKLFF	TGTGCCTGGAGCTGGGGGTCTGAAAAACTGTTTTTT
NA	NA	TRBV14	TRBJ2-3	CASSLLGFSHTQYF	TGTGCCAGCAGCCTCCTGGGTTTCTCCCATACGCAGTATTTT
NA	NA	TRBV28	TRBJ2-7	CASSTPGDPRGNF	TGTGCCAGCAGTACCCCAGGGGACCCACGGGGGAACTTC
NA	TRBD2	TRBV7-2	TRBJ2-1	CASSLRTSGGDNEQFF	TGTGCCAGCAGTCTCCGGACTAGCGGAGGGGATAATGAGCAGTTCTTC
NA	TRBD1	TRBV19	TRBJ1-5	CASSQTGDGNQPQHF	TGTGCCAGTAGCCAGACAGGGGACGGCAATCAGCCCCAGCATTTT
NA	TRBD2	TRBV28	TRBJ2-1	CASSTGLAGVQFF	TGTGCCAGCAGTACCGGACTAGCGGGAGTTCAGTTCTTC
once	TRBD1	TRBV18	TRBJ1-1	CASSPFSDRGGTEAFF	TGTGCCAGCTCACCATTTTCGGACAGGGGGGGTACTGAAGCTTTCTTT
NA	TRBD2	TRBV11-1	TRBJ2-1	CASSFRGSSYNEQFF	TGTGCCAGCAGCTTTCGCGGGAGCTCCTACAATGAGCAGTTCTTC
once	NA	TRBV30	TRBJ2-7	CAWSGTGGHEQYF	TGTGCCTGGAGTGGGACTGGTGGCCACGAGCAGTACTTC
NA	NA	TRBV5-1	TRBJ2-1	CASSFEGGLQFF	TGCGCCAGCAGCTTCGAGGGTGGTTTACAGTTCTTC
NA	NA	TRBV10-2	TRBJ2-7	CASSSYAGGEQYF	TGCGCCAGCAGTTCATACGCCGGTGGCGAGCAGTACTTC
NA	NA	TRBV18	TRBJ2-3	CASSPGVTPTHHTQYF	TGTGCCAGCTCACCAGGTGTCACCCCGACCCACCATACGCAGTATTTT
NA	NA	TRBV15	TRBJ2-6	CATSRYRDSGANVLTF	TGTGCCACCAGCAGGTACAGGGACTCTGGGGCCAACGTCCTGACTTTC
NA	TRBD2	TRBV29-1	TRBJ2-7	CSVEEASGSYEQYF	TGCAGCGTTGAAGAGGCTAGCGGGAGCTACGAGCAGTACTTC
few	NA	TRBV2	TRBJ1-4	CASTSVSEKLFF	TGTGCCAGCACCTCAGTGAGCGAAAAACTGTTTTTT
once	NA	TRBV9	TRBJ2-1	CASSPRTAERGEQFF	TGTGCCAGCAGCCCCCGGACGGCCGAACGAGGTGAGCAGTTCTTC
NA	TRBD2	TRBV11-2	TRBJ2-2	CASSFLAGTNTGELFF	TGTGCCAGCAGCTTTTTAGCGGGAACTAACACCGGGGAGCTGTTTTTT
NA	TRBD2	TRBV28	TRBJ2-1	CASLAGGRNEQFF	TGTGCCAGCCTAGCGGGAGGGAGGAATGAGCAGTTCTTC
NA	NA	TRBV7-2	TRBJ2-5	CASSLDPSGYQETQYF	TGTGCCAGCAGCTTAGACCCTTCGGGGTACCAAGAGACCCAGTACTTC
NA	NA	TRBV2	TRBJ1-1	CASSLIRWPNTEAFF	TGTGCCAGCAGCCTGATCAGATGGCCGAACACTGAAGCTTTCTTT
NA	TRBD1	TRBV7-8	TRBJ2-7	CASSLAISLTGSYEQYF	TGTGCCAGCAGCTTAGCGATTTCACTGACAGGGTCCTACGAGCAGTACTTC
NA	TRBD1	TRBV28	TRBJ2-7	CASSQGTGGEQYF	TGTGCCAGCAGTCAAGGGACAGGGGGCGAGCAGTACTTC
NA	TRBD1	TRBV6-5	TRBJ2-7	CASRAGTGGSYEQYF	TGTGCCAGCAGGGCTGGGACAGGGGGATCCTACGAGCAGTACTTC
NA	NA	TRBV2	TRBJ2-3	CASSGAPSTDTQYF	TGTGCCAGCAGTGGGGCACCAAGCACAGATACGCAGTATTTT
once	TRBD1	TRBV7-2	TRBJ2-5	CASSLTGGMGTQYF	TGTGCCAGCAGCCTGACAGGGGGCATGGGGACCCAGTACTTC
NA	TRBD2	TRBV5-4	TRBJ2-1	CASSSILAGPSYNEQFF	TGTGCCAGCAGCTCCATACTAGCGGGGCCATCCTACAATGAGCAGTTCTTC
NA	NA	TRBV10-3	TRBJ2-3	CAISEGSNQPQYF	TGTGCCATCAGTGAGGGTAGCAATCAGCCCCAGTATTTT
once	NA	TRBV29-1	TRBJ2-5	CSVVDSLQETQYF	TGCAGCGTTGTCGACAGTTTACAAGAGACCCAGTACTTC
NA	NA	TRBV7-9	TRBJ2-2	CASSPGPLRTGELFF	TGTGCCAGCAGCCCTGGACCCCTACGGACCGGGGAGCTGTTTTTT
NA	TRBD2	TRBV19	TRBJ2-7	CASSPRLAVNYEQYF	TGTGCCAGTAGCCCTAGACTAGCGGTAAACTACGAGCAGTACTTC
NA	TRBD1	TRBV4-1	TRBJ1-2	CASRPPGQTNYGYTF	TGCGCCAGCAGGCCACCGGGACAGACTAACTATGGCTACACCTTC
NA	NA	TRBV14	TRBJ1-2	CASSQESRGGYGYTF	TGTGCCAGCAGCCAGGAGTCAAGGGGAGGTTATGGCTACACCTTC